A selection of T cell receptor beta chains follows, all from one sample in a study of OX40 agonist ivuxolimab in advanced cancers. Sequencing used immunoSEQ multiplex PCR; TCRdb keeps in-frame clones, though not all of them. The sample contains some 60,000 clones, roughly 92% of which appear only once. The source was CD4+ or CD8+ T cells sorted from blood, collected in a trial of the OX40 agonist ivuxolimab. The receptors were sampled from an adult with an advanced solid tumor such as melanoma, head and neck, liver or kidney cancer. The conserved cysteine and the conserved F or W are not part of the CDR3 here. Each record gives: J gene, V gene, CDR3 protein.

J gene: TRBJ1-1; V gene: TRBV7-9; CDR3 protein: ASSLMFQGHTEAF
J gene: TRBJ2-3; V gene: TRBV6-5; CDR3 protein: ASSYSLVIASDTQY
J gene: TRBJ1-1; V gene: TRBV2; CDR3 protein: AIEEWNTEAF
J gene: TRBJ2-7; V gene: TRBV4-1; CDR3 protein: ASSQAGIDEQY
J gene: TRBJ2-2; V gene: TRBV27; CDR3 protein: ASSLGGTGRTGELF
J gene: TRBJ1-5; V gene: TRBV30; CDR3 protein: AWSVHTGYGNQPQH
J gene: TRBJ2-1; V gene: TRBV6-5; CDR3 protein: ASSPGTSGFNEQF
J gene: TRBJ2-3; V gene: TRBV19; CDR3 protein: ASSIWSGGTDTQY
J gene: TRBJ2-7; V gene: TRBV4-2; CDR3 protein: ASSPDVGSYEQY
J gene: TRBJ2-7; V gene: TRBV4-1; CDR3 protein: ASSQAPSGGGYEQY
J gene: TRBJ2-5; V gene: TRBV5-4; CDR3 protein: ASSEPAGGKETQY
J gene: TRBJ2-7; V gene: TRBV5-4; CDR3 protein: ASSLETSVEQY
J gene: TRBJ2-1; V gene: TRBV11-2; CDR3 protein: ASSPGFPNEQF
J gene: TRBJ2-2; V gene: TRBV5-6; CDR3 protein: ASSTQTGVNTGELF
J gene: TRBJ1-1; V gene: TRBV5-1; CDR3 protein: ASSGEQRWTEAF
J gene: TRBJ2-2; V gene: TRBV28; CDR3 protein: ASSPGQQNTGELF
J gene: TRBJ2-2; V gene: TRBV4-2; CDR3 protein: ASSQDTPETGELF
J gene: TRBJ2-7; V gene: TRBV19; CDR3 protein: ASSTGDRGLREQY
J gene: TRBJ2-2; V gene: TRBV5-1; CDR3 protein: ASVGGAGLKTGELF
J gene: TRBJ2-1; V gene: TRBV9; CDR3 protein: ASSVDGLDAYNEQF
J gene: TRBJ2-7; V gene: TRBV30; CDR3 protein: AWKTGATYEQY
J gene: TRBJ1-1; V gene: TRBV19; CDR3 protein: ASSKLGGADTEAF
J gene: TRBJ2-2; V gene: TRBV6-5; CDR3 protein: ASSYMAGTGELF
J gene: TRBJ2-2; V gene: TRBV29-1; CDR3 protein: SVEDPAGAIGELF
J gene: TRBJ2-3; V gene: TRBV5-4; CDR3 protein: ASSLDDGGVPDTQY
J gene: TRBJ2-5; V gene: TRBV13; CDR3 protein: ASSFGGVETQY
J gene: TRBJ1-2; V gene: TRBV6-5; CDR3 protein: ASSLDRNYGYT
J gene: TRBJ2-1; V gene: TRBV6-6; CDR3 protein: ASSYGLGNEQF
J gene: TRBJ1-4; V gene: TRBV19; CDR3 protein: ASSPRQGLTNEKLF
J gene: TRBJ1-2; V gene: TRBV5-8; CDR3 protein: ASSLYGQGSRYGYT
J gene: TRBJ2-6; V gene: TRBV4-1; CDR3 protein: ASSQDPGTGANVLT
J gene: TRBJ1-1; V gene: TRBV5-4; CDR3 protein: ASSLDRNTEAF